This TCR beta chain came from a study of shared T cell receptors in the human thymus. The repertoire was sequenced with immunoSEQ multiplex PCR; TCRdb's copy has only in-frame clones and lacks some. The sample lists some 720,000 clones, around 89% occurring once. This clone was observed a single time. This sample was also put to use in a study of human thymus T cells. That source adds: Having surgery to correct congenital heart defects, healthy Finnish infants acted as the donors. The thymus was resected at corrective cardiac surgery. In thymic and blood repertoires alike, V and J usage looked biased. Related reports documented highly overlapping thymic repertoires among unrelated individuals.

What was sequenced was thymocytes. The clonotype comes from a boy under three years old with a congenital heart defect.

The CDR3 DNA is TGTGCCAGCAGCCCAATACAGGGCTCTGGGGCCAACGTCCTGACTTTC. This codes for CASSPIQGSGANVLTF. The chain recombines TRBV5-6 with TRBJ2-6; weak D call: TRBD1 (6 bases). The V end was cut by 4 bases, the J end by 0 bases, with 11 bases between. The CDR3 runs 16 residues. Looked up from germline, CDR1 is SGHDT and CDR2 is YYEEEE.